The next 7 T cell receptor beta chains were all read from a single sample in a study of control samples from healthy donors and cancer patients. TCRdb keeps only in-frame clones here, not all; method: immunoSEQ multiplex PCR. The sample consists of some 150,000 clones, 90% to 95% of them appearing once. Sequenced: blood. The receptors here all came from a man aged 40-50 years in good health.

This chain connects TRBV5-6 to TRBJ2-7; D may match TRBD1 or TRBD2 (5 bases each). V was shortened by 6 bases and J by 5 bases, with 18 bases between the two germline ends. CDR1 is SGHDT and CDR2 is YYEEEE in the germline V gene. The CDR3 spans 14 residues. CDR3 amino acids: CASTPGQRGHEQYF. In DNA form, the CDR3 reads TGTGCCAGCACCCCGGGGCAGAGAGGACACGAGCAGTACTTC.

V usage is TRBV7-9 and J usage is TRBJ1-5; weak D call: TRBD1 (5 bases). Germline values: CDR1 SEHNR, CDR2 FQNEAQ (reference sequence). V lost 5 bases to trimming and J lost 2 bases, with 10 bases between them. This CDR3 contains 14 residues. The CDR3 coding sequence is TGTGCCAGCAGCCGACAGTCGGGCAATCAGCCCCAGCATTTT. This sequence encodes CASSRQSGNQPQHF.

The chain links TRBV7-9 to TRBJ1-2, with D uncertain. The V gene's germline CDR1 is SEHNR and CDR2 FQNEAQ (reference sequence). This CDR3 spans 14 amino acids. Trimming stripped 2 bases from V and 7 bases from J, with 14 bases between. The chain's CDR3 is CASSLIDIIGGYTF. DNA for the CDR3: TGTGCCAGCAGCTTAATAGACATAATTGGTGGCTACACCTTC.

The CDR3 reads CSVSGLVDTDTQYF. CDR3 sequence (DNA): TGCAGCGTCTCCGGACTAGTAGACACAGATACGCAGTATTTT. The chain carries TRBV29-1 and TRBJ2-3, with 7 bases aligning to TRBD2. CDR3 size: 14 residues. The V gene's germline CDR1 is SQVTM and CDR2 ANQGSEA. After removal of 6 bases from V and 2 bases from J, the junction contained 8 bases not matched to a gene.

The CDR3 DNA sequence: TGTGCCAGCAGCGTAGAGAGCGTTGGCACTGAAGCTTTCTTT. This codes for CASSVESVGTEAFF. The chain recombines TRBV9 with TRBJ1-1; D unclear. Trimming shortened V by 0 bases and J by 4 bases, and 10 bases separated the two germline ends. Per germline, CDR1 SGDLS and CDR2 YYNGEE. The CDR3 spans 14 residues.

The rearrangement joins TRBV30 to TRBJ1-1; D is ambiguous. The CDR3 spans 14 residues. The germline gives CDR1 GTSNPN, CDR2 SVGIG (reference sequence). Trimming removed 1 base from V and 3 bases from J, with 12 bases in between. The CDR3 nucleotides read TGTGCCTGGAGTGCCCCCCGGAGTGACACTGAAGCTTTCTTT. This encodes CAWSAPRSDTEAFF.

The V and J genes are TRBV12-3 or TRBV12-4 and TRBJ1-6; no firm D call. Trimming stripped 6 bases from V and 7 bases from J, with 10 bases between. This CDR3 has 13 amino acids. CDR3 coding DNA: TGTGCCAGCAGCTTAACGGGAAATTCACCCCTCCACTTT. Amino acids: CASSLTGNSPLHF.